These 15 T cell receptor beta chains share one sample of origin, sequenced in a study of T cells after posttransplantation cyclophosphamide. Controls had myeloablative marrow grafts with methotrexate and calcineurin inhibitor, sampled at 1 year. Produced via immunoSEQ multiplex PCR; TCRdb's table is partial and in-frame only. The data show roughly 19,000 clones, roughly nine tenths seen once. Sample: PBMCs, taken around 380 days after allogeneic stem cell transplant with calcineurin inhibitor and methotrexate. The receptors were sampled from a female patient between 25 and 45 years old who received an allogeneic stem cell transplant from an unrelated donor, was CMV-positive, and had acute and chronic GVHD. Some T cells may be supplied by the graft donor.

This chain connects TRBV27 to TRBJ2-7, with D possibly TRBD1 on 6 matching bases. V was trimmed by 1 base and J by 5 bases, leaving 12 bases between them. This CDR3 has 14 amino acids. Germline lookup yields CDR1 MNHEY and CDR2 SMNVEV (reference sequence). The CDR3 region is CASSLYGRGHEQYF. CDR3 DNA: TGTGCCAGCAGTTTATATGGCAGGGGCCACGAGCAGTACTTC.

This chain links TRBV9 with TRBJ2-5, with 9 nucleotides matching TRBD2. Germline V gives CDR1 SGDLS, CDR2 YYNGEE. V trimming: 3 bases; J trimming: 5 bases; junction bases outside the gene matches: 14. The CDR3 has 17 amino acids. The CDR3 here is CASSEGFSGRPPETQYF. The CDR3 DNA sequence: TGTGCCAGCAGCGAGGGCTTTAGCGGGAGACCCCCGGAGACCCAGTACTTC.

This chain links TRBV19 with TRBJ2-6, with TRBD2 matching 8 bases. Germline trimming cut 7 bases from V and 0 bases from J; bases unmatched to any gene: 14. Germline V CDR1 and CDR2: LNHDA, SQIVND (reference sequence). The CDR3 spans 19 residues. The CDR3 reads CASTSPPGGGGSGANVLTF. The DNA of the CDR3 is TGTGCCAGTACCTCTCCCCCGGGGGGGGGAGGCTCTGGGGCCAACGTCCTGACTTTC.

The chain combines TRBV5-1 with TRBJ1-3; 7 bases align to TRBD1. This CDR3 contains 14 residues. Losses at the gene ends were 7 bases for V and 0 bases for J; bases not matched to a gene: 4. The germline CDR1 and CDR2 sequences are SGHRS and YFSETQ. The CDR3 DNA reads TGCGCCAGCTGCCAGGGGGACTCTGGAAACACCATATATTTT. Amino acid sequence: CASCQGDSGNTIYF.

This chain connects TRBV5-4 to TRBJ2-3; no definite D call. V was cut by 4 bases and J by 3 bases, with 18 bases left in between. The length of the CDR3 is 16 residues. In germline, CDR1 is SGHNT, CDR2 YYREEE (reference sequence). The CDR3 region has the DNA TGTGCCAGCAGCCCGGAGTACTTCTCCTTGACAGATACGCAGTATTTT. Protein: CASSPEYFSLTDTQYF. Filled out from reference TRBV5-4 and TRBJ2-3, the complete variable domain reads ETGVTQSPTHLIKTRGQQVTLRCSSQSGHNTVSWYQQALGQGPQFIFQYYREEENGRGNFPPRFSGLQFPNYSSELNVNALELDDSALYLCASSPEYFSLTDTQYFGPGTRLTVL.

The chain has TRBV9 and TRBJ2-2, with 14 bases fitting TRBD2. Germline CDR1 SGDLS, CDR2 YYNGEE. The CDR3 extends over 19 amino acids. The V gene end was trimmed by 4 bases and the J gene end by 6 bases; junction bases not matched to a gene: 14. The CDR3 region has the DNA TGTGCCAGCAGCCCGAGGATGGGACTAGCGGGAGAGGGGGCCGGGGAGCTGTTTTTT. Translating it yields CASSPRMGLAGEGAGELFF.

The genes are TRBV5-4 and TRBJ2-7; D gene ambiguous. The CDR3 totals 15 residues. CDR1 is SGHNT and CDR2 is YYREEE in the germline V gene (reference sequence). The ends were cut back, 2 bases at V and 0 bases at J, with 12 bases in the middle. CDR3 DNA: TGTGCCAGCAGCTTCGAACCTAGGAGCTCCTACGAGCAGTACGTC. Residues: CASSFEPRSSYEQYV.

The J gene is TRBJ2-2, the V gene TRBV5-1, with 8 bases lining up with TRBD1. The junction had 11 bases not matched to a gene; V was cut back by 5 bases and J by 5 bases. Germline CDR1 is SGHRS and CDR2 is YFSETQ. There are 16 residues in the CDR3. Written as DNA, the CDR3 is TGCGCCAGCAGTCCCCGGCCAGGGGGCTCTACCGGGGAGCTGTTTTTT. Translating gives CASSPRPGGSTGELFF.

The V and J genes are TRBV18 and TRBJ1-2; TRBD1 might be the D (6 bases). The ends were cut back, 2 bases at V and 6 bases at J, with 13 bases in the middle. CDR3 length: 14 residues. Germline CDR1 is KGHSH and CDR2 is LQKENI. CDR3 amino acids: CASSPMQGRDGYTF. The CDR3 bases are TGTGCCAGCTCACCAATGCAGGGGAGGGATGGCTACACCTTC.

This chain connects TRBV15 to TRBJ1-2; possibly TRBD1 for D (6 bases). This CDR3 has 16 amino acids. V lost 0 bases to trimming and J lost 8 bases, with 19 bases between them. Germline values: CDR1 LNHNV, CDR2 YYDKDF (reference sequence). CDR3 region: CATSRETGPTLKGYTF. The DNA of the CDR3 is TGTGCCACCAGCAGAGAAACAGGGCCCACTTTGAAGGGCTACACCTTC.

The gene calls are TRBV30 and TRBJ2-5; 9 bases line up with TRBD2. V lost 5 bases to trimming and J lost 5 bases; unmatched junction nucleotides: 24. The CDR3 spans 19 residues. The germline gives CDR1 GTSNPN, CDR2 SVGIG (reference sequence). The CDR3 DNA sequence: TGTGCCTGGGCCAGGGCGGCGGGAGGGCCCAGTCGGGGAGCGGAGACCCAGTACTTC. Its protein product is CAWARAAGGPSRGAETQYF.

This chain joins TRBV27 and TRBJ2-1; 7 bases fit TRBD2. V shed 0 bases, J shed 9 bases, and the junction held 11 bases outside the gene matches. The CDR3 is 16 amino acids. The V gene's germline CDR1 is MNHEY and CDR2 SMNVEV (reference sequence). The DNA for the CDR3 is TGTGCCAGCAGTTTATCCACAGCGGGGCCCAAGGGTGAGCAGTTCTTC. Its protein is CASSLSTAGPKGEQFF.

The chain employs TRBV5-4 and TRBJ1-3; no definite D call. The germline gives CDR1 SGHNT, CDR2 YYREEE (reference sequence). V was pared by 0 bases and J by 8 bases, with 9 bases between. The CDR3 is 13 residues long. The DNA of the CDR3 is TGTGCCAGCAGCTTGGCAAGCATAGACACCATATATTTT. Its translation: CASSLASIDTIYF.

The rearrangement uses TRBV18 and TRBJ2-1; 7 bases agree with TRBD1. Looked up from germline, CDR1 is KGHSH and CDR2 is LQKENI. CDR3 length: 15 residues. J gave up 6 bases and V 4 bases, and 9 bases lay outside the gene matches. This CDR3 reads CASSLRQGGGNEQFF. CDR3 sequence (DNA): TGTGCCAGCTCACTTCGACAGGGTGGGGGCAATGAGCAGTTCTTC.

The V gene is TRBV10-2, the J gene TRBJ2-7; D perhaps matches TRBD2 (5 bases). The V gene lost 2 bases and the J gene lost 7 bases, with 9 bases spanning the gap. Germline lookup yields CDR1 WSHSY and CDR2 SAAADI. The CDR3 is 12 amino acids. The CDR3 nucleotides are TGCGCCAGCAGTGAGATCGGGAAAGAGCAGTACGTC. Encoded protein: CASSEIGKEQYV.